These 19 T cell receptor delta chains were all obtained from the same sample, sequenced in a study of Vδ1+ human thymocytes. Notes on the study in general: Thymic TRG and TRD repertoires appeared highly polyclonal, with Gaussian CDR3 length distributions.

These receptors are not linked to any known antigen. RNA was extracted from the cells and then reverse transcribed. Multiplex PCR used pooled V-gene forward primers and a constant-region reverse primer to amplify CDR3s. TCRdb re-called the multiplex PCR reads through CATT. Of roughly 55,000 delta-chain clones in the sample, around 15% were seen once. Sequencing was performed on Vdelta1+ gamma-delta thymocytes from the thymus. Documented subset: FACS-sorted CD3+ TCRalphabeta- TCRVdelta1+ TCRVdelta2- thymocytes. The origin of the receptors is a boy younger than two who had congenital heart surgery.

The chain recombines TRDV2 with TRDJ1; 8 nucleotides agree with TRDD3. This CDR3 comprises 21 residues. V gave up 0 bases and J gave up 2 bases; unmatched junction bases: 22. The germline V gene encodes CDR1 GEAIGNYY and CDR2 EKD. The CDR3 DNA reads TGTGCCTGTGACACCGATAAGGTACTGGGGGTTACCACTTGGCTAACCGATAAACTCATCTTT. It encodes CACDTDKVLGVTTWLTDKLIF.

V gene TRDV1 combines with J gene TRDJ1; a possible D gene is TRDD2 (6 bases). CDR1 is TSWWSYY and CDR2 is QGS in the germline V gene. The CDR3 sequence is 16 residues long. Trimming shortened V by 6 bases and J by 0 bases, and 17 bases separated the two germline ends. The CDR3, as DNA: TGTGCTCTTGGACCTCCTACGACGGTGTACACCGATAAACTCATCTTT. Translated: CALGPPTTVYTDKLIF.

This clone has just a few counts. This chain joins TRDV1 and TRDJ1; tentatively, D is TRDD2 (5 bases). V was clipped by 4 bases and J by 10 bases, with 25 bases between them. This CDR3 is 16 amino acids long. Germline lookup yields CDR1 TSWWSYY and CDR2 QGS. CDR3 sequence (DNA): TGTGCTCTTGGGGGAGCCTCCCTACGGGTCGCGGGCCCACTCATCTTT. Residues: CALGGASLRVAGPLIF.

V usage is TRDV1 and J usage is TRDJ1, with 13 bases matching TRDD3. The CDR3 has 21 amino acids. Per germline, CDR1 TSWWSYY and CDR2 QGS. V dropped 2 bases and J dropped 0; count of bases not matched to a gene: 15. The DNA of the CDR3 is TGTGCTCTTGGGGAATTCTTTTGGCCCCACTGGGGGATACGTAACACCGATAAACTCATCTTT. This translates into CALGEFFWPHWGIRNTDKLIF.

This clone was seen at least ten times. V gene TRDV2 combines with J gene TRDJ1; 7 positions match TRDD2. CDR3 size: 17 residues. The V and J ends lost 3 bases and 0 bases, in that order; junction bases with no gene match: 12. Germline assignment: CDR1 GEAIGNYY and CDR2 EKD. CDR3 nucleotide sequence: TGTGCCTGTGACGTAGTTCTTCCTAATAATTACACCGATAAACTCATCTTT. Residues: CACDVVLPNNYTDKLIF.

V usage is TRDV2 and J usage is TRDJ1; 11 nucleotides agree with TRDD3. The trim removed 0 bases at V and 1 base at J, leaving 12 bases unmatched. The CDR3 is 19 amino acids. The germline V gene has CDR1 GEAIGNYY and CDR2 EKD. This CDR3 is CACDTRVPGGYPLTDKLIF. In DNA, the CDR3 is TGTGCCTGTGACACCCGGGTTCCTGGGGGATACCCCCTCACCGATAAACTCATCTTT.

This clone has only a few counts. This chain connects TRDV1 to TRDJ2; 13 bases map to TRDD3. J was trimmed by 0 bases and V by 1 base; bases with no gene match: 23. The germline gives CDR1 TSWWSYY, CDR2 QGS. The CDR3 is 25 amino acids. The CDR3 reads CALGERAYGTVLGDTPFALTAQLFF. The CDR3 DNA reads TGTGCTCTTGGGGAACGGGCCTACGGGACAGTACTGGGGGATACGCCTTTTGCTTTGACAGCACAACTCTTCTTT.

This clone occurred a few times. The V call is TRDV1, the J call TRDJ1; 10 bases agree with TRDD3. With 0 bases clipped from V and 2 bases from J, the junction kept 12 bases outside the gene matches. Germline loops: CDR1 TSWWSYY, CDR2 QGS. The CDR3 loop spans 19 amino acids. For the CDR3, the DNA is TGTGCTCTTGGGGAACTTAATTCCCCGGGGGGATACGTAACCGATAAACTCATCTTT. It codes for CALGELNSPGGYVTDKLIF.

This clone has just a few counts. The chain recombines TRDV1 with TRDJ1; D gene unclear. The CDR3 sequence is 17 residues long. Between the trimmed V and J ends, which lost 1 base and 2 bases, there was a span of 17 bases. The germline V gene has CDR1 TSWWSYY and CDR2 QGS. The CDR3 loop is CALGEPTFPTATDKLIF. CDR3 DNA sequence: TGTGCTCTTGGGGAACCGACGTTTCCAACGGCAACCGATAAACTCATCTTT.

V and J are TRDV1 and TRDJ1, with a possible D match to TRDD2 (5 bases). This CDR3 is built from 21 residues. Germline V CDR1 and CDR2: TSWWSYY, QGS. The V and J ends lost 2 bases and 2 bases respectively, with 30 bases between them. The CDR3 nucleotides are TGTGCTCTTGGGGAAGGGGCGCTCCTAAGTACGTCCCACTCGCTTACCGATAAACTCATCTTT. Protein sequence: CALGEGALLSTSHSLTDKLIF.

This sequence joins TRDV1 and TRDJ1, with D perhaps given as TRDD2 or TRDD3 (7 bases each). The length of the CDR3 is 14 residues. The germline V gene has CDR1 TSWWSYY and CDR2 QGS. V was cut by 6 bases and J by 10 bases, with 21 bases left in between. The DNA of the CDR3 is TGTGCTCTTGGTGGGTTCCTACCCTACTGGGGACTCATCTTT. Amino acid sequence: CALGGFLPYWGLIF.

This clone was detected only a few times. The chain carries TRDV1 and TRDJ1; D perhaps matches TRDD2 (5 bases). The CDR3 has 17 amino acids. Trimming shortened V by 2 bases and J by 4 bases, and 20 bases separated the two germline ends. CDR1 and CDR2 (germline): TSWWSYY, QGS. CDR3 in amino acids: CALGERFLSAPLDKLIF. As DNA, the CDR3 is TGTGCTCTTGGGGAAAGGTTCCTTTCGGCCCCGCTCGATAAACTCATCTTT.

This clone was seen only a few times. The J gene is TRDJ1, the V gene TRDV1; D assignment may be TRDD2 or TRDD3 (7 bases each). The germline V and J ends were trimmed by 0 bases and 1 base, with 30 bases remaining between them. The CDR3 totals 22 residues. Germline-derived CDR1 and CDR2 are TSWWSYY and QGS. The CDR3 sequence is CALGELSFLLVLGSGATDKLIF. CDR3 nucleotides: TGTGCTCTTGGGGAACTTTCCTTCCTCCTAGTACTGGGGTCTGGGGCCACCGATAAACTCATCTTT.

This chain links TRDV1 with TRDJ1; weak D call: TRDD3 (6 bases). Trimming shortened V by 5 bases and J by 0 bases, and 25 bases separated the two germline ends. The CDR3 has 19 amino acids. CDR1 and CDR2 from the germline V gene are TSWWSYY and QGS. DNA for the CDR3: TGTGCTCTTGGGAAAGGGAGCCTTTGGGGGCCCTCTAACACCGATAAACTCATCTTT. Amino acids: CALGKGSLWGPSNTDKLIF.

This clone occurred a few times. The rearrangement joins TRDV1 to TRDJ1, with D possibly TRDD3 on 6 matching bases. The length of the CDR3 is 17 residues. CDR1 TSWWSYY and CDR2 QGS come from the germline V gene. V shed 3 bases and J shed 0 bases, with 17 bases lying between them. The CDR3 DNA sequence: TGTGCTCTTGGGGAGGTGGTCCGTACTGGGTACACCGATAAACTCATCTTT. Protein sequence: CALGEVVRTGYTDKLIF.

There are a few counts of this clone. The chain has TRDV1 and TRDJ1; 10 bases agree with TRDD3. CDR3 size: 22 residues. CDR1 is TSWWSYY, CDR2 QGS, per germline. The junction had 20 bases not matched to a gene; V was cut back by 1 base and J by 0 bases. The CDR3 DNA reads TGTGCTCTTGGGGAACCCTTCCCCAACTGGGGGATTAGGCGCGGGTACACCGATAAACTCATCTTT. This encodes CALGEPFPNWGIRRGYTDKLIF.

This chain connects TRDV1 to TRDJ1; a weak D match, TRDD3 (6 bases). The CDR3 length is 18 residues. The germline V gene has CDR1 TSWWSYY and CDR2 QGS. The germline V and J ends were trimmed by 8 bases and 1 base, with 26 bases remaining between them. The CDR3 sequence: CALSRGRGFTTLTDKLIF. Here the CDR3 DNA reads TGTGCTCTTTCCCGCGGCCGGGGATTTACCACCCTCACCGATAAACTCATCTTT.

A few counts support this clone. The J gene is TRDJ1, the V gene TRDV1; 8 positions match TRDD3. The CDR3 totals 21 residues. Germline V lookup: CDR1 TSWWSYY, CDR2 QGS. V was pared by 4 bases and J by 0 bases, with 22 bases of the junction left unmatched. The CDR3 loop is CALGARKYWGYPNAYTDKLIF. CDR3 nucleotide sequence: TGTGCTCTTGGGGCGAGAAAGTACTGGGGGTACCCCAATGCCTACACCGATAAACTCATCTTT.

The sample holds a few counts of this clone. The chain links TRDV1 to TRDJ1; D is perhaps TRDD3 (5 bases). V lost 3 bases to trimming and J lost 1 base, with 21 bases between them. The V gene's germline CDR1 is TSWWSYY and CDR2 QGS. The CDR3 loop spans 18 amino acids. The CDR3 spells CALGDYIPGDPCTDKLIF. The CDR3 bases are TGTGCTCTTGGGGACTACATTCCAGGGGACCCGTGCACCGATAAACTCATCTTT.